This paragraph covers one T cell receptor beta chain sequence. No antigen is known for it. The sample carries other DNA sequences with the same CDR3. These data belong to a study of shared clonotypes between healthy human individuals. Study as a whole: Each donor's CD8 memory used one plate, CD8 naive two, each CD4 subset three.

When replicate PCRs were run on sorted subsets, they used approximately 0.2 ug DNA, roughly 30,000 T cell genomes. TCRdb keeps only in-frame clones here, not all; method: immunoSEQ multiplex PCR. The sample lists some 2.1 million clones, around 96% occurring once. CD45RO-negative, CCR7-positively selected cells formed the naive CD8 fraction, excluding terminally differentiated effector memory CD45RA+ cells. Trimming left V 2 bases short and J 1 base short, with 10 bases between. Per germline, CDR1 MNHEY and CDR2 SVGAGI. This CDR3 is 15 amino acids long. Study-level results: Only blood was sampled, and tissue TCR repertoires likely differ from blood ones.

The specimen sequenced was naive CD8+ T cells sorted from blood. The TCR sequence derives from a man aged 18 to 30 in good health. The chain recombines TRBV6-5 with TRBJ2-3; possible D gene TRBD1, 6 bases. For the CDR3, the DNA is TGTGCCAGCAGTTACGGGGCAGGGGGCACAGATACGCAGTATTTT. Translation gives CASSYGAGGTDTQYF.